This TCR beta chain comes out of a study of response to subunit inactivated influenza vaccine. Broader study findings: The authors offered the suggestion that each seasonal influenza vaccination recruits few new T cells.

The CDR3 spans 15 residues. Deletions cut 5 bases from V and 2 bases from J, with 14 bases between. CDR1 is KGHDR, CDR2 SFDVKD, per germline. Via MiXCR, TCRdb re-called the RT-PCR reads, giving one row per CDR3 protein. The sample yields hundreds of thousands of distinct CDR3 sequences, about a fifth seen once. Of note for this clonotype: Its antigen is undetermined.

This clonotype was sampled from a man between 50 and 69 years old who received an inactivated influenza vaccine. Sequenced material: PBMCs from blood, taken less than 22 months after vaccination. The rearrangement links TRBV24-1 to TRBJ1-1, with D maybe TRBD1 (5 bases). In DNA, the CDR3 is TGTGCCACCAGTGCCTCGGGGCAAGCCAACACTGAAGCTTTCTTT. Its protein product is CATSASGQANTEAFF.